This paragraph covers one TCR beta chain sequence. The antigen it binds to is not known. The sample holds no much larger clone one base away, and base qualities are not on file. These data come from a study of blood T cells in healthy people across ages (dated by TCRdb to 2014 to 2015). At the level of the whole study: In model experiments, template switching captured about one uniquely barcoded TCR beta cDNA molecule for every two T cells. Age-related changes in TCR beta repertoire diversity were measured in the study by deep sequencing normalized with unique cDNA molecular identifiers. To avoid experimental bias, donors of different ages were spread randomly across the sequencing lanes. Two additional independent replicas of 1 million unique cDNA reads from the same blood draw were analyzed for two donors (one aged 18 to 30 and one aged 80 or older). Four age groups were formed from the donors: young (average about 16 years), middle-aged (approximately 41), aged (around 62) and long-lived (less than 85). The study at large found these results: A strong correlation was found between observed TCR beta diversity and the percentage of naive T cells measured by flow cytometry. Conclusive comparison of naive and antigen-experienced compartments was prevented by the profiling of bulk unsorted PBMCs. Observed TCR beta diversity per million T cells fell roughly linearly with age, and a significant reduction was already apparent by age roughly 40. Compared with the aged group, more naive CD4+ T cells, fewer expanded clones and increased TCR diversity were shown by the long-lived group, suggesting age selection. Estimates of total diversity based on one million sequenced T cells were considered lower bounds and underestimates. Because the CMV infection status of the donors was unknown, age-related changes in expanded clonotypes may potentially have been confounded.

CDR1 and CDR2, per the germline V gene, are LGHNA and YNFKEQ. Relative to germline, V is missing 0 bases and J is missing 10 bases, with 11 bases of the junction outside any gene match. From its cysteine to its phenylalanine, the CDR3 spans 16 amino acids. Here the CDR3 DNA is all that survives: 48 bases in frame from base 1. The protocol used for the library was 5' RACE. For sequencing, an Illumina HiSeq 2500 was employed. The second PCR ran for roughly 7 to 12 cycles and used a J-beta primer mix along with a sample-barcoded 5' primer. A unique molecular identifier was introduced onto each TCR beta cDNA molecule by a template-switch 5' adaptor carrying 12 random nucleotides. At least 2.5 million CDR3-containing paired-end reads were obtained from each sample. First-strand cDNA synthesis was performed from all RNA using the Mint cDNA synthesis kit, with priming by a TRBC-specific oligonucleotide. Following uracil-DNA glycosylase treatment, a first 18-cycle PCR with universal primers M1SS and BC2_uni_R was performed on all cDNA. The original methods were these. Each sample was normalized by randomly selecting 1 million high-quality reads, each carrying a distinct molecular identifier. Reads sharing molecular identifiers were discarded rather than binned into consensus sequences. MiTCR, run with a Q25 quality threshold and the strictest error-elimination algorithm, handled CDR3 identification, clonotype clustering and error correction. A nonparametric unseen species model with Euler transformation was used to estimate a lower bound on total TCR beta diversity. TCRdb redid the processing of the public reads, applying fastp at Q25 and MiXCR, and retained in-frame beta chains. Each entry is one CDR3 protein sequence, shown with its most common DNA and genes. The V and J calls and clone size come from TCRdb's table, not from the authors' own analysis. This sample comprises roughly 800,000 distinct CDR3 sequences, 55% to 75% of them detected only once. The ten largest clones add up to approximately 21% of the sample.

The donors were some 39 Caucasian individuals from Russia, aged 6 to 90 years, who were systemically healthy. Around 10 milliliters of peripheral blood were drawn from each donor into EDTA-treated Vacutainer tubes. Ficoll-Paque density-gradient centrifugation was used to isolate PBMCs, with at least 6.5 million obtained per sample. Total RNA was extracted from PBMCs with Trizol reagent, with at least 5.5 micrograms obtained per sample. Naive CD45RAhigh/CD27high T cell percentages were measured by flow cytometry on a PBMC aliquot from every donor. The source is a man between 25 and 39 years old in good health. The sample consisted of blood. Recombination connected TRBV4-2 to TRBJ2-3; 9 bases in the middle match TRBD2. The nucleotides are TGTGCCAGCAGCCAAGAGGTAGCGGGGGCCCGAAGGGCGCAGTATTTT. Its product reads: CASSQEVAGARRAQYF.